The 23 T cell receptor beta chains reported below all come from one sample, sequenced in a study of PD-L1 blockade in urothelial cancer. This sample's time point: peripheral blood 6 weeks after treatment start. Only in-frame clones appear in the TCRdb table, and some are missing; sequencing was by immunoSEQ multiplex PCR. Of approximately 91,000 clones listed, around 78% are singletons. The sample here was PBMCs, taken around atezolizumab (anti-PD-L1) treatment. All receptors come from a man between 65 and 85 years old with urothelial cancer.

The rearrangement joins TRBV9 to TRBJ2-2; D remains unclear. This CDR3 has 14 residues. CDR1 and CDR2 (germline): SGDLS, YYNGEE. The V end lost 4 bases, the J end lost 4 bases, and 11 bases lay between the germline ends. The CDR3, as DNA: TGTGCCAGCAGCTGGCGGTCTTCCACCGGGGAGCTGTTTTTT. It translates to CASSWRSSTGELFF. Full variable domain (remainder filled in from reference TRBV9 and TRBJ2-2): DSGVTQTPKHLITATGQRVTLRCSPRSGDLSVYWYQQSLDQGLQFLIQYYNGEERAKGNILERFSAQQFPDLHSELNLSSLELGDSALYFCASSWRSSTGELFFGEGSRLTVL.

The genes are TRBV10-3 and TRBJ1-1; TRBD1 agrees at 8 bases. With V trimmed by 4 bases and J by 5 bases, 3 bases remained unmatched. The V gene's germline CDR1 is ENHRY and CDR2 SYGVKD. This CDR3 is built from 13 residues. CDR3: CAISGTGRTEAFF. CDR3 DNA: TGTGCCATCAGTGGGACAGGGCGAACTGAAGCTTTCTTT.

This clone was seen repeatedly, ten times or more. The rearrangement uses TRBV4-3 and TRBJ2-7; TRBD1 matches at 8 bases. V shed 0 bases and J 3 bases; nucleotides not matched to a gene: 10. The CDR3 length is 17 residues. Looked up from germline, CDR1 is LGHNA and CDR2 is YSLEER. The CDR3 spells CASSQDYKAGGSYEQYF. CDR3 DNA sequence: TGCGCCAGCAGCCAAGATTATAAGGCAGGGGGCAGCTACGAGCAGTACTTC.

This chain joins TRBV7-2 and TRBJ2-2, with D tentatively TRBD2 (6 bases). CDR3 length equals 14 residues. With 10 bases removed from V and 4 bases from J, the gap between germline ends came to 16 bases. Germline loops: CDR1 SGHTA, CDR2 FQGNSA. Here the CDR3 reads CATRREASTGELFF. CDR3 nucleotides: TGTGCCACCAGAAGGGAGGCCTCCACCGGGGAGCTGTTTTTT.

This chain uses TRBV19 with TRBJ2-3; 11 positions match TRBD1. Per germline, CDR1 LNHDA and CDR2 SQIVND (reference sequence). CDR3 length equals 16 residues. The trim removed 3 bases at V and 4 bases at J, leaving 6 bases unmatched. The CDR3 DNA follows: TGTGCCAGTAGTATTCGGACAGGGGGCAATCCAGATACGCAGTATTTT. As protein: CASSIRTGGNPDTQYF.

A remark on this clone: Lacking the conserved final phenylalanine or tryptophan, this CDR3 likely reflects a read error. The DNA is omitted, as the CDR3 cannot be located on it reliably, and the CDR3 follows TCRdb's listing. This sequence joins TRBV7-3 and TRBJ2-7; the table's D gene call, TRBD2, was not cross checked with the DNA. Inclusive of both ends, the CDR3 amounts to 12 amino acids. Germline V gene data show CDR1 as SGHTA and CDR2 as FQGTGA. The CDR3: CASSSRGSGSNG.

This clone was observed a single time. The chain carries TRBV27 and TRBJ2-3; 14 bases align to TRBD2. Germline trimming cut 5 bases from V and 8 bases from J; bases unmatched to any gene: 9. From germline, CDR1 is MNHEY and CDR2 SMNVEV (reference sequence). The CDR3 covers 16 residues. In DNA, the CDR3 is TGTGCCAGCAGTCAAACGGGACTAGCGGGGGTGGGTACGCAGTATTTT. This sequence encodes CASSQTGLAGVGTQYF.

The chain employs TRBV7-2 and TRBJ1-3; D ambiguous. V gave up 2 bases and J gave up 4 bases, with 9 bases separating them. CDR3 length equals 14 residues. Germline-derived CDR1 and CDR2 are SGHTA and FQGNSA. CDR3 loop: CASSLSLSGNTIYF. In nucleotides, the CDR3 is TGTGCCAGCAGCTTAAGCTTATCCGGAAACACCATATATTTT. Supplemented by reference TRBV7-2 and TRBJ1-3, the full variable domain reads GAGVSQSPSNKVTEKGKDVELRCDPISGHTALYWYRQSLGQGLEFLIYFQGNSAPDKSGLPSDRFSAERTGGSVSTLTIQRTQQEDSAVYLCASSLSLSGNTIYFGEGSWLTVV.

The chain uses TRBV12-1 and TRBJ2-7; whether TRBD2, the table's D call, matches the DNA was not checked. TRBV12-1 is a pseudogene locus. This CDR3 region has 14 residues. CDR3 loop: CASSHRGGEHEQYF. DNA for the CDR3: TGTGCCAGCAGCCACCGCGGGGGTGAGCACGAGCAGTACTTC.

The gene calls are TRBV2 and TRBJ2-1; unclear D gene. Trimming cost V 8 bases and J 2 bases, with 4 bases left between them. This CDR3 is built from 11 residues. Germline CDR1 is SNHLY and CDR2 is FYNNEI. The CDR3 sequence: CASSTYNEQFF. DNA for the CDR3: TGTGCCAGCTCTACCTACAATGAGCAGTTCTTC.

The chain combines TRBV9 with TRBJ2-5, with D perhaps matching TRBD2 (6 bases). The V and J ends lost 2 bases and 5 bases respectively, with 22 bases between them. Germline-derived CDR1 and CDR2 are SGDLS and YYNGEE. CDR3 length equals 17 residues. The CDR3 loop reads CASSVDPQGVGGETQYF. Here the CDR3 DNA reads TGTGCCAGCAGCGTGGACCCGCAGGGTGTTGGGGGGGAGACCCAGTACTTC.

V gene TRBV11-2 combines with J gene TRBJ2-7; a weak D match, TRBD2 (5 bases). The CDR3 has 14 residues. Between the trimmed V and J ends, which lost 1 base and 6 bases, there was a span of 13 bases. Germline lookup yields CDR1 SGHAT and CDR2 FQNNGV. CDR3 sequence (DNA): TGTGCCAGCAGCTTAGGGACCGGGGTCCGCGAGCAGTACTTC. Protein: CASSLGTGVREQYF.

This chain joins TRBV19 and TRBJ1-5, with 8 bases aligning to TRBD1. The ends lost 4 bases at V and 5 bases at J; junction bases unmatched: 10. The CDR3 contains 16 residues. Germline V gene data show CDR1 as LNHDA and CDR2 as SQIVND (reference sequence). CDR3 in amino acids: CASSTRGQADDQPQHF. The CDR3 DNA reads TGTGCCAGTAGTACCCGGGGACAGGCCGATGATCAGCCCCAGCATTTT.

This clone was seen a handful of times. The gene calls are TRBV14 and TRBJ1-3, with 9 nucleotides matching TRBD1. This CDR3 contains 16 residues. CDR1 is SGHDN and CDR2 is FVKESK in the germline V gene. V trimming: 2 bases; J trimming: 2 bases; junction bases outside the gene matches: 4. Here the CDR3 DNA reads TGTGCCAGCAGCCAACTGGGACAGGGTACTGGAAACACCATATATTTT. It translates to CASSQLGQGTGNTIYF.

This clone came up a few times. This CDR3 is CASTSVDSLNTEAFF. The CDR3 DNA reads as TGTGCCAGCACCTCCGTGGACAGTTTGAACACTGAAGCTTTCTTT. The chain recombines TRBV7-9 with TRBJ1-1; perhaps TRBD1 as D (6 bases). Trimming removed 7 bases from V and 0 bases from J, with 15 bases in between. CDR3 length equals 15 residues. CDR1 and CDR2 from the germline V gene are SEHNR and FQNEAQ (reference sequence).

The chain is built from TRBV19 and TRBJ2-2; D unclear. The CDR3 consists of 14 residues. Per germline, CDR1 LNHDA and CDR2 SQIVND (reference sequence). V was cut by 1 base and J by 3 bases, with 6 bases left in between. In DNA, the CDR3 is TGTGCCAGTAGTATAGGAGTATACACCGGGGAGCTGTTTTTT. It is translated as CASSIGVYTGELFF. Looking up the rest from reference TRBV19 and TRBJ2-2 gives the full variable domain: DGGITQSPKYLFRKEGQNVTLSCEQNLNHDAMYWYRQDPGQGLRLIYYSQIVNDFQKGDIAEGYSVSREKKESFPLTVTSAQKNPTAFYLCASSIGVYTGELFFGEGSRLTVL.

CDR3 region: CASSSLASGAPFAFF. CDR3 in DNA: TGTGCCAGCAGCTCTTTGGCTAGCGGGGCGCCTTTTGCGTTCTTC. V is TRBV11-2 and J is TRBJ2-1; 9 positions match TRBD2. The junction had 16 bases not matched to a gene; V was cut back by 4 bases and J by 15 bases. CDR3 length: 15 amino acids. Germline V gene sequence: CDR1 SGHAT, CDR2 FQNNGV.

This clone was counted between two and nine times. The chain is built from TRBV2 and TRBJ1-2, with D unresolved. The CDR3 sequence is 13 residues long. Germline lookup yields CDR1 SNHLY and CDR2 FYNNEI. V was clipped by 6 bases and J by 5 bases, with 13 bases between them. DNA for the CDR3: TGTGCCAGCAGACCGGACGGGATTTATGGCTACACCTTC. Its protein product is CASRPDGIYGYTF.

This chain connects TRBV5-1 to TRBJ2-7; TRBD2 aligns across 11 bases. The CDR3 is made up of 15 amino acids. V was pared by 4 bases and J by 5 bases, with 8 bases of the junction left unmatched. CDR1 and CDR2 from the germline V gene are SGHRS and YFSETQ. CDR3 loop: CASSAFSGRADEQYF. Here the CDR3 DNA reads TGCGCCAGCAGCGCCTTTAGCGGGAGGGCCGACGAGCAGTACTTC. The full variable domain, rest sourced from reference TRBV5-1 and TRBJ2-7, is KAGVTQTPRYLIKTRGQQVTLSCSPISGHRSVSWYQQTPGQGLQFLFEYFSETQRNKGNFPGRFSGRQFSNSRSEMNVSTLELGDSALYLCASSAFSGRADEQYFGPGTRLTVT.

This clone came up once. This chain uses TRBV18 with TRBJ1-5; TRBD1 aligns across 12 bases. This CDR3 contains 17 residues. The germline gives CDR1 KGHSH, CDR2 LQKENI. Unmatched junction bases numbered 12, after V lost 5 bases and J lost 7 bases. The CDR3 DNA reads TGTGCCAGCTCAACCGGGACAGGGGGCCCCCAGTGGCAGCCCCAGCATTTT. As protein: CASSTGTGGPQWQPQHF.

The chain couples TRBV4-3 to TRBJ2-7, with 10 bases matching TRBD2. Germline V gene data show CDR1 as LGHNA and CDR2 as YSLEER. V lost 4 bases and J lost 3; bases outside the gene matches: 6. The CDR3 runs 15 residues. The CDR3 nucleotides read TGCGCCAGCAGCCTAAGCGGGGGGGGACTCTACGAGCAGTACTTC. Its translation: CASSLSGGGLYEQYF.

V and J are TRBV5-1 and TRBJ2-2; 9 bases map to TRBD2. The CDR3 totals 13 residues. V was clipped by 5 bases and J by 6 bases; unmatched bases: 2. Germline CDR1 reads SGHRS; CDR2 reads YFSETQ. CDR3 loop: CASSSGGPGELFF. The CDR3 DNA sequence: TGCGCCAGCAGTAGCGGGGGCCCCGGGGAGCTGTTTTTT. The full variable domain, completed using reference TRBV5-1 and TRBJ2-2, is KAGVTQTPRYLIKTRGQQVTLSCSPISGHRSVSWYQQTPGQGLQFLFEYFSETQRNKGNFPGRFSGRQFSNSRSEMNVSTLELGDSALYLCASSSGGPGELFFGEGSRLTVL.

This chain connects TRBV6-5 to TRBJ2-1; 7 nucleotides agree with TRBD2. V trimming: 6 bases; J trimming: 2 bases; junction bases outside the gene matches: 4. Looked up from germline, CDR1 is MNHEY and CDR2 is SVGAGI. The CDR3 covers 14 residues. The CDR3 coding sequence is TGTGCCAGCAGCTCTAGCGGACCCTACAATGAGCAGTTCTTC. Translation: CASSSSGPYNEQFF.